Listed here are 9 T cell receptor beta chains from one sample, sequenced in a study of T cell repertoires in aging, cancer and after chemotherapy (dated by TCRdb to the late 2010s). Instead of sorted cells or RNA, genomic DNA extracted from peripheral blood served as the source for amplifying TCR beta rearrangements. Instrument on record: Illumina MiSeq. Rearranged TRB sequences spanning V, D and J segments were amplified in a multiplex touch-down PCR with a mixed TRB-A/B primer pool. The public reads were reprocessed in TCRdb via fastp at Q25 and MiXCR, keeping in-frame beta chains. Rows are unified per CDR3 protein, each entry keeping the most common DNA and genes. The sample records roughly 3,400 distinct CDR3 sequences, about 30% of which are singletons. Around 3.9% of the sample rests with the top ten. Sequencing was done on a sample of blood. Receptors originate from a human donor with a solid tumor.

The CDR3 reads CASSLQGINEKLFF. CDR3 sequence (DNA): TGCGCCAGCAGCTTACAGGGAATTAATGAAAAACTGTTTTTT. This chain connects TRBV5-1 to TRBJ1-4; a weak D match, TRBD1 (6 bases). CDR3 size: 14 residues. Trimming shortened V by 2 bases and J by 4 bases, and 9 bases separated the two germline ends. Germline V gene sequence: CDR1 SGHRS, CDR2 YFSETQ.

This clonotype was detected a few times. CDR3 loop: CASSSWGAVNQPQHF. The CDR3 region has the DNA TGTGCCAGCAGCTCGTGGGGCGCGGTGAATCAGCCCCAGCATTTT. The J gene is TRBJ1-5, the V gene TRBV7-9, with D maybe TRBD1 (5 bases). The germline V gene has CDR1 SEHNR and CDR2 FQNEAQ (reference sequence). CDR3 length: 15 residues. V was cut by 4 bases and J by 4 bases, with 14 bases left in between. The complete variable domain, with remaining parts taken from reference TRBV7-9 and TRBJ1-5, reads DTGVSQNPRHKITKRGQNVTFRCDPISEHNRLYWYRQTLGQGPEFLTYFQNEAQLEKSRLLSDRFSAERPKGSFSTLEIQRTEQGDSAMYLCASSSWGAVNQPQHFGDGTRLSIL.

The chain carries TRBV27 and TRBJ2-7; D call uncertain. The ends were cut back, 7 bases at V and 1 base at J, with 5 bases in the middle. In germline, CDR1 is MNHEY, CDR2 SMNVEV (reference sequence). The CDR3 totals 11 residues. CDR3 protein: CASKSSYEQYF. CDR3 coding DNA: TGTGCCAGCAAAAGTTCCTACGAGCAGTACTTC.

This rearrangement joins TRBV19 to TRBJ1-5; D may be TRBD1 (5 bases). V was shortened by 5 bases and J by 0 bases, with 14 bases between the two germline ends. The CDR3 loop spans 16 amino acids. Germline CDR1 LNHDA, CDR2 SQIVND (reference sequence). CDR3 DNA: TGTGCCAGTAGTGGACAACTGGGTAATAGCAATCAGCCCCAGCATTTT. It encodes CASSGQLGNSNQPQHF.

Relative to its sample, this clonotype is large. The chain uses TRBV6-6 and TRBJ2-5, with D tentatively TRBD1 (6 bases). The V end was cut by 5 bases, the J end by 2 bases, with 15 bases between. This CDR3 region has 15 residues. CDR1 and CDR2 (germline): MNHNY, SVGAGI (reference sequence). The CDR3, as DNA: TGTGCCAGCAGTAATCAAGCAGGGGTACAAGAGACCCAGTACTTC. Protein product: CASSNQAGVQETQYF.

To note about this clonotype: A much more abundant neighbour one base away suggests this may be a read error. The gene calls are TRBV29-1 and TRBJ2-2; D is undetermined. The CDR3 consists of 12 residues. Per the germline V gene, CDR1 is SQVTM and CDR2 is ANQGSEA. The chain's CDR3 is CRVVGNTGELFF. The CDR3 nucleotides are TGCAGAGTTGTCGGAAACACCGGGGAGCTGTTTTTT.

This clonotype was seen a few times. The CDR3 region has the DNA TGTGCCAGCAGTCCCGCCTTTAGTACTAGCGGGAGTTCGGAGACCCAGTACTTC. Its protein product is CASSPAFSTSGSSETQYF. The rearrangement uses TRBV6-5 and TRBJ2-5, with 11 bases aligning to TRBD2. The V gene end was trimmed by 5 bases and the J gene end by 5 bases; junction bases not matched to a gene: 16. Germline values: CDR1 MNHEY, CDR2 SVGAGI. The CDR3 length is 18 residues.

CDR3 region: CASSVIRDQAYEQYF. CDR3 coding DNA: TGCGCCAGCAGCGTTATCCGGGACCAAGCCTACGAGCAGTACTTC. The V call is TRBV4-1, the J call TRBJ2-7; D assignment may be TRBD1 or TRBD2 (5 bases each). The CDR3 extends over 15 amino acids. Germline assignment: CDR1 MGHRA and CDR2 YSYEKL. V lost 5 bases and J 2 bases, leaving 16 bases between the germline ends.

In DNA form, the CDR3 reads TGTGCCAGCAGCTCGACGAATCAGCCCCAGCATTTT. Translation: CASSSTNQPQHF. The rearrangement uses TRBV28 and TRBJ1-5; the D is unclear. CDR3 length: 12 residues. With 6 bases removed from V and 4 bases from J, the gap between germline ends came to 7 bases. The germline V gene has CDR1 MDHEN and CDR2 SYDVKM.